Presented here are 19 T cell receptor beta chains from one specimen sequenced in a study of blood T cell repertoires in COVID-19. Data came from immunoSEQ multiplex PCR; TCRdb stores just in-frame clones and leaves some out. This sample has about 75,000 clones, with 88% found just once. Specimen: peripheral blood. The source of these receptors is a human donor in a cohort sampled during active COVID-19.

This chain connects TRBV30 to TRBJ2-2; maybe TRBD2 (6 bases). CDR3 length: 13 residues. V dropped 0 bases and J dropped 7 bases, with 9 bases sitting between them. In germline, CDR1 is GTSNPN, CDR2 SVGIG (reference sequence). This chain's CDR3 is CAWSVGGYGELFF. The CDR3 DNA follows: TGTGCCTGGAGTGTTGGGGGGTACGGGGAGCTGTTTTTT. The entire variable domain, with the rest obtained from reference TRBV30 and TRBJ2-2, is as follows: SQTIHQWPATLVQPVGSPLSLECTVEGTSNPNLYWYRQAAGRGLQLLFYSVGIGQISSEVPQNLSASRPQDRQFILSSKKLLLSDSGFYLCAWSVGGYGELFFGEGSRLTVL.

The rearrangement uses TRBV19 and TRBJ1-1; no definite D call. The CDR3 extends over 15 amino acids. Germline V lookup: CDR1 LNHDA, CDR2 SQIVND (reference sequence). V lost 3 bases and J lost 0, with 11 bases in between. Written as DNA, the CDR3 is TGTGCCAGTAGTATGAGCTACTTTATGAACACTGAAGCTTTCTTT. Its translation is CASSMSYFMNTEAFF.

The rearrangement links TRBV6-5 to TRBJ1-2; D call uncertain. The V gene's germline CDR1 is MNHEY and CDR2 SVGAGI. This CDR3 has 14 residues. Trimming left V 6 bases short and J 5 bases short, with 16 bases between. Here the CDR3 DNA reads TGTGCCAGCAGGAGCTCGGGGAGGATATATGGCTACACCTTC. Encoded protein: CASRSSGRIYGYTF.

This chain connects TRBV27 to TRBJ2-7, with D maybe TRBD1 (5 bases). Germline V gene sequence: CDR1 MNHEY, CDR2 SMNVEV (reference sequence). This CDR3 is built from 14 residues. Trimming left V 2 bases short and J 0 bases short, with 8 bases between. The CDR3 spells CASSLQGRSYEQYF. The CDR3 DNA reads TGTGCCAGCAGTTTACAGGGCCGCTCCTACGAGCAGTACTTC.

The chain links TRBV28 to TRBJ1-1; D unresolved. Germline CDR1 MDHEN, CDR2 SYDVKM. The CDR3 is 13 residues long. V was cut by 2 bases and J by 6 bases, with 10 bases left in between. The CDR3 coding sequence is TGTGCCAGCAGTTTAAGACGGGGATCTGAAGCTTTCTTT. Amino acids: CASSLRRGSEAFF.

V and J are TRBV6-1 and TRBJ1-1; 8 nucleotides agree with TRBD1. V shed 3 bases, J shed 1 base, and the junction held 7 bases outside the gene matches. The germline gives CDR1 MNHNS, CDR2 SASEGT. This CDR3 contains 16 residues. The CDR3: CASSDPQGARNTEAFF. Written as DNA, the CDR3 is TGTGCCAGCAGTGACCCCCAGGGGGCACGGAACACTGAAGCTTTCTTT.

The chain is built from TRBV19 and TRBJ2-2, with D possibly being TRBD1 (5 bases). From germline, CDR1 is LNHDA and CDR2 SQIVND (reference sequence). This CDR3 comprises 15 residues. V dropped 9 bases and J dropped 7 bases, with 21 bases sitting between them. The DNA for the CDR3 is TGTGCCAGCACCTCCTGGGGCGGTGATGTCGGGGAGCTGTTTTTT. Residues: CASTSWGGDVGELFF. Drawing the rest from reference TRBV19 and TRBJ2-2, the complete variable domain is DGGITQSPKYLFRKEGQNVTLSCEQNLNHDAMYWYRQDPGQGLRLIYYSQIVNDFQKGDIAEGYSVSREKKESFPLTVTSAQKNPTAFYLCASTSWGGDVGELFFGEGSRLTVL.

The chain employs TRBV19 and TRBJ2-2, with a weak D call TRBD1 (6 bases). V was shortened by 5 bases and J by 3 bases, with 13 bases between the two germline ends. The CDR3 is 15 amino acids. CDR1 LNHDA and CDR2 SQIVND come from the germline V gene (reference sequence). CDR3 sequence reads: CASSPTGLDTGELFF. In DNA, the CDR3 is TGTGCCAGTAGTCCCACAGGGTTGGACACCGGGGAGCTGTTTTTT.

The rearrangement uses TRBV2 and TRBJ1-3; D is unclear. Germline V CDR1 and CDR2: SNHLY, FYNNEI. Deletions cut 5 bases from V and 8 bases from J, with 10 bases between. CDR3 length: 12 amino acids. Written as DNA, the CDR3 is TGTGCCAGCAGTTACTTCTTGCACACCATATATTTT. The encoded protein is CASSYFLHTIYF.

The V gene is TRBV7-2, the J gene TRBJ2-2, with a weak D call TRBD1 (6 bases). V lost 6 bases and J 3 bases, leaving 20 bases between the germline ends. CDR3 length equals 17 residues. In germline, CDR1 is SGHTA, CDR2 FQGNSA. Here the CDR3 DNA reads TGTGCCAGCAGTCCCGGCGGTCAGGGGAGATACACCGGGGAGCTGTTTTTT. It encodes CASSPGGQGRYTGELFF.

V usage is TRBV11-1 and J usage is TRBJ2-2; 8 positions match TRBD1. This CDR3 is built from 14 residues. Trimming took 5 bases from V and 7 from J; bases not matched to a gene: 6. Germline-derived CDR1 and CDR2 are SGHAT and FQDESV (reference sequence). The CDR3 reads CASSKDRVNGELFF. The CDR3 coding sequence is TGTGCCAGCAGCAAGGACAGGGTTAACGGGGAGCTGTTTTTT.

The V gene is TRBV6-5, the J gene TRBJ1-2, with D perhaps matching TRBD1 (5 bases). This CDR3 has 13 amino acids. V was clipped by 8 bases and J by 8 bases, with 18 bases between them. Per germline, CDR1 MNHEY and CDR2 SVGAGI. CDR3 loop: CASGGGFGIGYTF. CDR3 coding DNA: TGTGCCAGCGGGGGAGGATTCGGGATCGGCTACACCTTC.

This chain links TRBV3-1 (or the pseudogene TRBV3-2) with TRBJ1-4; 8 bases match TRBD1. CDR3 length: 16 residues. The V segment lost 0 bases and the J segment 6 bases; nucleotides outside the gene matches: 6. Looked up from germline, CDR1 is LGHDT and CDR2 is YNNKEL (reference sequence). The chain's CDR3 is CASSQDRDRRYEKLFF. CDR3 nucleotide sequence: TGTGCCAGCAGCCAAGACCGGGACAGGCGATATGAAAAACTGTTTTTT.

The chain employs TRBV5-5 and TRBJ1-4; tentatively, D is TRBD1 (6 bases). CDR1 and CDR2 from the germline V gene are SGHKS and YYEKEE (reference sequence). This CDR3 region has 17 residues. V was pared by 0 bases and J by 8 bases, with 20 bases between. CDR3 region: CASSLGPWEGVGEKLFF. The CDR3 DNA is TGTGCCAGCAGCTTGGGCCCTTGGGAGGGGGTAGGAGAAAAACTGTTTTTT.

The chain joins TRBV28 to TRBJ2-3, with a possible D match to TRBD1 (5 bases). V was shortened by 1 base and J by 4 bases, with 18 bases between the two germline ends. The germline V gene has CDR1 MDHEN and CDR2 SYDVKM. The CDR3 contains 17 residues. The CDR3 bases are TGTGCCAGCAGTTTATCGGCCGCGGTCCTAGGGGCAGATACGCAGTATTTT. This encodes CASSLSAAVLGADTQYF.

A single count supports this clone. The J gene is TRBJ2-1, the V gene TRBV5-1, with a possible D match to TRBD2 (5 bases). CDR1 is SGHRS and CDR2 is YFSETQ in the germline V gene. The CDR3 sequence is 17 residues long. Trimming pared 2 bases from V and 0 bases from J, leaving 15 bases between. The CDR3 is CASSLDYVLHSYNEQFF. Here the CDR3 DNA reads TGCGCCAGCAGCTTAGACTACGTCCTTCACTCCTACAATGAGCAGTTCTTC.

The chain employs TRBV5-6 and TRBJ2-7; 8 bases agree with TRBD1. CDR3 length equals 14 residues. CDR1 and CDR2 from the germline V gene are SGHDT and YYEEEE. J lost 2 bases, V lost 5 bases, and 6 bases had no gene match. In DNA, the CDR3 is TGTGCCAGCAGAGGCAGGGGGCAGACCTACGAGCAGTACTTC. Amino acid sequence: CASRGRGQTYEQYF.

V usage is TRBV27 and J usage is TRBJ2-1; TRBD1 matches at 8 bases. This CDR3 region has 14 residues. V was pared by 1 base and J by 6 bases, with 2 bases of the junction left unmatched. Germline V gives CDR1 MNHEY, CDR2 SMNVEV (reference sequence). This CDR3 reads CASSLWQGANEQFF. CDR3 coding DNA: TGTGCCAGCAGTTTATGGCAGGGGGCCAATGAGCAGTTCTTC.

The chain combines TRBV9 with TRBJ2-1, with 11 bases that match TRBD1. V was pared by 0 bases and J by 4 bases, with 3 bases of the junction left unmatched. The CDR3 extends over 16 amino acids. CDR1 SGDLS and CDR2 YYNGEE come from the germline V gene. The CDR3 DNA reads as TGTGCCAGCAGCGTAGCCGGACAGGGGGCTTACAATGAGCAGTTCTTC. Translation: CASSVAGQGAYNEQFF.